Each of the 16 T cell receptor beta chains below was sequenced from the same sample in a study of blood T cell repertoires in COVID-19. The table came from immunoSEQ multiplex PCR; TCRdb's copy has only in-frame clones and leaves some out. The table lists approximately 250,000 clones, about 80% of them singletons. Sequenced input: peripheral blood. These receptor sequences come from a human donor in a cohort sampled during active COVID-19.

V usage is TRBV11-2 and J usage is TRBJ1-2; D perhaps matches TRBD1 (6 bases). CDR3 size: 11 residues. Germline assignment: CDR1 SGHAT and CDR2 FQNNGV. V was pared by 3 bases and J by 9 bases, with 8 bases between. The CDR3: CASSFRGSYTF. As DNA, the CDR3 is TGTGCCAGCAGCTTCAGGGGAAGCTACACCTTC.

Of note for this clone: One end of the junction does not line up with germline, which may come from a read error. J is TRBJ2-7 and V is TRBV11-2; D is unresolved. The germline CDR1 and CDR2 sequences are SGHAT and FQNNGV. The length of the CDR3 is 15 residues. CDR3 sequence: CASSLSQTLTYERYF. The CDR3 nucleotides are TGTGCCAGCAGCTTATCGCAGACCTTGACCTACGAGCGGTACTTC.

The rearrangement uses TRBV6-5 and TRBJ1-6; D gene unclear. The CDR3 consists of 16 residues. Trimming shortened V by 2 bases and J by 1 base, and 9 bases separated the two germline ends. Germline CDR1 MNHEY, CDR2 SVGAGI. CDR3 region: CASSYSGDSYNSPLHF. The DNA for the CDR3 is TGTGCCAGCAGTTACAGCGGGGATTCCTATAATTCACCCCTCCACTTT.

This clone was detected once. This chain links TRBV6-5 with TRBJ2-2; weak D call: TRBD1 (5 bases). From germline, CDR1 is MNHEY and CDR2 SVGAGI. The CDR3 has 14 amino acids. V dropped 6 bases and J dropped 2 bases, with 10 bases sitting between them. CDR3 sequence reads: CASRTQGNTGELFF. For the CDR3, the DNA is TGTGCCAGCAGAACGCAGGGAAACACCGGGGAGCTGTTTTTT.

The J gene is TRBJ2-7, the V gene TRBV29-1, with D tentatively TRBD1 (6 bases). The CDR3 covers 11 residues. CDR1 SQVTM and CDR2 ANQGSEA come from the germline V gene. The V and J ends lost 6 bases and 5 bases respectively, with 11 bases between them. The CDR3 sequence is CSVFGGHEQYF. The CDR3 DNA reads as TGCAGCGTGTTTGGGGGCCACGAGCAGTACTTC.

There are a few counts of this clone. Germline and junction disagree at one end, which may indicate a read error. This chain joins TRBV7-9 and TRBJ1-2; no definite D call. The CDR3 has 16 amino acids. Germline-derived CDR1 and CDR2 are SEHNR and FQNEAQ (reference sequence). The CDR3 here is CASSLILEEFNHGYTF. In DNA form, the CDR3 reads TGTGCCAGCAGCTTAATTCTTGAAGAGTTTAACCATGGCTACACCTTC.

This chain joins TRBV12-3 or TRBV12-4 and TRBJ1-6; the match to TRBD1 covers 8 bases. The CDR3 is 13 amino acids. J gave up 10 bases and V 7 bases, and 6 bases lay outside the gene matches. This CDR3 reads CASNRQGLSPLHF. CDR3 DNA: TGTGCCAGCAACCGACAGGGGTTGTCACCCCTCCACTTT.

This clone was counted between two and nine times. The chain recombines TRBV7-9 with TRBJ2-5, with D maybe TRBD1 (6 bases). The CDR3 runs to 17 residues. V was shortened by 4 bases and J by 1 base, with 19 bases between the two germline ends. Per germline, CDR1 SEHNR and CDR2 FQNEAQ (reference sequence). CDR3 sequence reads: CASSSDPRTGIQETQYF. The CDR3 nucleotides read TGTGCCAGCAGCTCCGACCCCCGAACAGGGATCCAAGAGACCCAGTACTTC.

V usage is TRBV2 and J usage is TRBJ1-2, with TRBD1 matching over 9 bases. V lost 11 bases to trimming and J lost 2 bases; unmatched junction nucleotides: 12. The CDR3 is 15 amino acids. The germline gives CDR1 SNHLY, CDR2 FYNNEI. The DNA for the CDR3 is TGTGCCGGATACGCCGGGACAGGGTTGAACTATGGCTACACCTTC. Translated: CAGYAGTGLNYGYTF.

This clone appeared a single time. The J gene is TRBJ2-1, the V gene TRBV6-2 or TRBV6-3; 10 bases match TRBD1. Per the germline V gene, CDR1 is MNHEY and CDR2 is SVGEGT. CDR3 length: 16 amino acids. After removal of 0 bases from V and 3 bases from J, the junction contained 2 bases not matched to a gene. The CDR3 sequence is CASSYSRDRGYNEQFF. In nucleotides, the CDR3 is TGTGCCAGCAGTTACTCGAGGGACAGGGGCTACAATGAGCAGTTCTTC.

The chain recombines TRBV28 with TRBJ1-5, with D possibly matching TRBD1 (5 bases). The CDR3 covers 15 residues. Trimming stripped 6 bases from V and 6 bases from J, with 18 bases between. Germline V lookup: CDR1 MDHEN, CDR2 SYDVKM. CDR3 bases: TGTGCCAGCAGCCCAATAGACAGAATAGCTCAGCCCCAGCATTTT. The encoded protein is CASSPIDRIAQPQHF.

This clone was counted once. The rearrangement links TRBV28 to TRBJ2-3; 9 bases are shared with TRBD2. CDR3 length: 18 residues. Per the germline V gene, CDR1 is MDHEN and CDR2 is SYDVKM. V shed 1 base and J 2 bases; nucleotides not matched to a gene: 10. CDR3 nucleotides: TGTGCCAGCAGTTTATCCCGTATAGCGGGGGCCCTCACAGATACGCAGTATTTT. Protein sequence: CASSLSRIAGALTDTQYF.

The chain links TRBV6-2 or TRBV6-3 to TRBJ1-2; D unclear. This CDR3 has 19 residues. Germline loops: CDR1 MNHEY, CDR2 SVGEGT. Trimming stripped 6 bases from V and 0 bases from J, with 26 bases between. CDR3 sequence (DNA): TGTGCCAGCAGCAAACCTCCTCGAGCCTCAACGCATTCTAACTATGGCTACACCTTC. This encodes CASSKPPRASTHSNYGYTF.

The chain links TRBV7-2 to TRBJ1-2, with 7 positions matching TRBD1. The CDR3 length is 13 residues. Germline V gives CDR1 SGHTA, CDR2 FQGNSA. V lost 4 bases to trimming and J lost 4 bases; unmatched junction nucleotides: 3. CDR3: CASSSGQAYGYTF. The CDR3, as DNA: TGTGCCAGCAGCTCAGGACAGGCCTATGGCTACACCTTC.

The chain recombines TRBV24-1 with TRBJ2-1; D may be TRBD1 (6 bases). With 5 bases removed from V and 6 bases from J, the gap between germline ends came to 13 bases. This CDR3 contains 14 residues. Germline CDR1 reads KGHDR; CDR2 reads SFDVKD. The CDR3 DNA is TGTGCCACCAGTGTTTCAGGGGCGCCCAATGAGCAGTTCTTC. This codes for CATSVSGAPNEQFF.

The chain employs TRBV4-1 and TRBJ2-7, with 9 bases matching TRBD1. Germline CDR1 reads MGHRA; CDR2 reads YSYEKL. This CDR3 comprises 15 residues. V shed 4 bases, J shed 0 bases, and the junction held 4 bases outside the gene matches. This chain's CDR3 is CASSPRDRDSYEQYF. DNA of the CDR3: TGCGCCAGCAGCCCCCGGGACAGGGACTCCTACGAGCAGTACTTC.